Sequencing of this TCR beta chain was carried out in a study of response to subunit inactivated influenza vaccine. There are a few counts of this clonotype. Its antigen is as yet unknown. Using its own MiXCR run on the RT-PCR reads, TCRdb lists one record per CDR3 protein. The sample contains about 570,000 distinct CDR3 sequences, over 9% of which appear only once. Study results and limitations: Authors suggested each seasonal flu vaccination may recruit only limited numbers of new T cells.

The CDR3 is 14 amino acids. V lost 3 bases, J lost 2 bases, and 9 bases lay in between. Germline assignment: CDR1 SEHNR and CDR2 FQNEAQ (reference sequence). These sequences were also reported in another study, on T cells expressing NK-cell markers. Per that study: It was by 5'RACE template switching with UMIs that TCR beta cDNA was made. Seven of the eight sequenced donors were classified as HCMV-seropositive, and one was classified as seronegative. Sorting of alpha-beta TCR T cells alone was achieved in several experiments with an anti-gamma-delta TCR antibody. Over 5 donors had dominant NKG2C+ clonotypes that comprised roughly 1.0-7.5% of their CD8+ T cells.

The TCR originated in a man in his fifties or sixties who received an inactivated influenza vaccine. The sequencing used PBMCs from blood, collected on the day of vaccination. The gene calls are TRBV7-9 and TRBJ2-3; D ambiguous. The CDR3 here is CASSFRQITDTQYF. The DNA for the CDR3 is TGTGCCAGCAGCTTTAGGCAGATCACAGATACGCAGTATTTT.